The 16 T cell receptor beta chains given below trace back to one sample, sequenced in a study of shared clonotypes between healthy human individuals. Clones were sequenced by immunoSEQ multiplex PCR, and TCRdb holds only the in-frame ones, with some missing. This sample has 2 million to 2.5 million clones, with approximately 95% found just once. The sequenced sample consisted of naive CD4+ T cells sorted from blood. The sample's subset: CD45RA+ positively selected. These receptors all stem from a man between 18 and 29 years old in good health.

Concerning this clone: The sample has other DNA sequences that encode this CDR3 too. The gene calls are TRBV5-1 and TRBJ1-5, with D tentatively TRBD1 (6 bases). This CDR3 contains 15 residues. CDR1 is SGHRS and CDR2 is YFSETQ in the germline V gene. V shed 0 bases and J shed 3 bases, with 10 bases lying between them. The CDR3 loop is CASSLEGGNNQPQHF. DNA of the CDR3: TGCGCCAGCAGCTTGGAAGGGGGGAACAATCAGCCCCAGCATTTT.

J is TRBJ1-2 and V is TRBV4-1; 7 bases line up with TRBD1. Per germline, CDR1 MGHRA and CDR2 YSYEKL. V lost 4 bases and J lost 0; bases outside the gene matches: 5. The length of the CDR3 is 15 residues. Here the CDR3 reads CASSRGTATNYGYTF. Here the CDR3 DNA reads TGCGCCAGCAGCCGCGGGACAGCGACTAACTATGGCTACACCTTC.

This chain connects TRBV5-1 to TRBJ2-7, with D uncertain. The CDR3 loop spans 14 amino acids. Germline CDR1 reads SGHRS; CDR2 reads YFSETQ. The V end lost 0 bases, the J end lost 0 bases, and 7 bases lay between the germline ends. Here the CDR3 reads CASSLGAHSYEQYF. The CDR3, as DNA: TGCGCCAGCAGCTTGGGCGCACACTCCTACGAGCAGTACTTC.

The rearrangement joins TRBV2 to TRBJ2-1, with TRBD2 matching 12 bases. Germline CDR1 reads SNHLY; CDR2 reads FYNNEI. There are 16 residues in the CDR3. J gave up 5 bases and V 1 base, and 3 bases lay outside the gene matches. CDR3 region: CASSEGLAGGNNEQFF. CDR3 DNA: TGTGCCAGCAGTGAAGGGCTAGCGGGGGGGAACAATGAGCAGTTCTTC.

The chain carries TRBV10-1 and TRBJ2-5; D not resolved. Germline-derived CDR1 and CDR2 are WNHNN and SYGVQD (reference sequence). CDR3 length: 16 residues. Trimming removed 1 base from V and 2 bases from J, with 14 bases in between. The CDR3 nucleotides read TGCGCCAGCAGTGAGTACGTAGGAATAGGACAAGAGACCCAGTACTTC. Protein: CASSEYVGIGQETQYF.

The chain uses TRBV19 and TRBJ2-7; no clear D gene. Germline V gives CDR1 LNHDA, CDR2 SQIVND (reference sequence). The germline V and J ends were trimmed by 4 bases and 2 bases, with 15 bases remaining between them. The CDR3 extends over 15 amino acids. Here the CDR3 DNA reads TGTGCCAGTAGTAGGTCCGGAAAGGAGACCTACGAGCAGTACTTC. Its translation: CASSRSGKETYEQYF.

The chain employs TRBV11-2 and TRBJ1-1, with D uncertain. In germline, CDR1 is SGHAT, CDR2 FQNNGV. The CDR3 has 10 residues. Deletions cut 1 base from V and 8 bases from J, with 2 bases between. CDR3 in amino acids: CASSLGEAFF. The CDR3 region has the DNA TGTGCCAGCAGCTTAGGAGAAGCTTTCTTT.

The chain uses TRBV4-2 and TRBJ2-7; 13 bases fit TRBD2. Trimming at V came to 1 base and at J to 5 bases, leaving 5 bases not matched to a gene. CDR1 LGHNA and CDR2 YNFKEQ come from the germline V gene. This CDR3 comprises 16 residues. The CDR3 DNA reads TGTGCCAGCAGCCAAGGCTTCGGACTAGCGGGAGACGAGCAGTACTTC. Its protein is CASSQGFGLAGDEQYF.

CDR3 loop: CASSLPDWEKLFF. The CDR3 bases are TGTGCCAGCAGCCTCCCGGACTGGGAAAAACTGTTTTTT. V gene TRBV7-9 combines with J gene TRBJ1-4; D unresolved. Deletions cut 5 bases from V and 8 bases from J, with 12 bases between. The germline V gene encodes CDR1 SEHNR and CDR2 FQNEAQ (reference sequence). The CDR3 consists of 13 residues.

The genes are TRBV7-2 and TRBJ2-7; 10 nucleotides agree with TRBD1. Germline CDR1 and CDR2: SGHTA and FQGNSA. Unmatched junction bases numbered 7, after V lost 5 bases and J lost 3 bases. CDR3 length: 15 residues. In DNA form, the CDR3 reads TGTGCCAGCAGCCAGGACAGGGGGACTAGCTACGAGCAGTACTTC. It encodes CASSQDRGTSYEQYF.

This clone came up once. This chain connects TRBV5-1 to TRBJ1-2; D perhaps matches TRBD1 (6 bases). The germline V gene has CDR1 SGHRS and CDR2 YFSETQ. The length of the CDR3 is 15 residues. Trimming left V 3 bases short and J 7 bases short, with 19 bases between. CDR3 sequence (DNA): TGCGCCAGCAGCTCCAACAGGGACGGCCTATCTGGCTACACCTTC. Residues: CASSSNRDGLSGYTF.

The V call is TRBV7-9, the J call TRBJ2-1, with a weak D call TRBD2 (5 bases). CDR3 length: 12 residues. The germline V and J ends were trimmed by 2 bases and 12 bases, with 11 bases remaining between them. Germline-derived CDR1 and CDR2 are SEHNR and FQNEAQ (reference sequence). Written as DNA, the CDR3 is TGTGCCAGCAGCTTAAGCGGTCAGTCGCAGTTCTTC. Protein sequence: CASSLSGQSQFF.

The chain couples TRBV5-1 to TRBJ2-5, with a tentative D call TRBD2 (5 bases). Trimming removed 4 bases at V and 4 bases at J, with 17 bases between. The V gene's germline CDR1 is SGHRS and CDR2 YFSETQ. The CDR3 is made up of 15 amino acids. Written as DNA, the CDR3 is TGCGCCAGCAGCACCTTCTTTCTAGGAGGAGAGACCCAGTACTTC. It translates to CASSTFFLGGETQYF.

The chain links TRBV30 to TRBJ2-5; D may be TRBD1 (6 bases). The CDR3 length is 12 residues. Looked up from germline, CDR1 is GTSNPN and CDR2 is SVGIG (reference sequence). Trimming cost V 2 bases and J 4 bases, with 8 bases left between them. The CDR3 loop is CAWSKQGETQYF. The CDR3 coding sequence is TGTGCCTGGAGTAAACAGGGAGAGACCCAGTACTTC.

This chain links TRBV10-3 with TRBJ1-4, with TRBD1 matching over 7 bases. The CDR3 is 13 residues long. J gave up 10 bases and V 8 bases, and 10 bases lay outside the gene matches. The germline gives CDR1 ENHRY, CDR2 SYGVKD. The CDR3, as DNA: TGTGCCATCGGCAGGGGGGATGAAGGAAAACTGTTTTTT. As protein: CAIGRGDEGKLFF.

J is TRBJ1-2 and V is TRBV7-2, with D possibly TRBD1 on 6 matching bases. Trimming shortened V by 2 bases and J by 9 bases, and 25 bases separated the two germline ends. The germline gives CDR1 SGHTA, CDR2 FQGNSA. The CDR3 length is 17 residues. The DNA of the CDR3 is TGTGCCAGCAGCTTAACCTCCCTTAGTACAGGGAGCACGAGCTACACCTTC. This translates into CASSLTSLSTGSTSYTF.